The next 13 T cell receptor beta chains were all read from a single sample in a study of T cells after posttransplantation cyclophosphamide. Clones were read by immunoSEQ multiplex PCR, and TCRdb kept only the in-frame ones, dropping some. Altogether about 30,000 clones were found in the sample, and no singletons occur. Sequencing was carried out using PBMCs. The receptor source for this set is a woman aged 55-70 years in good health, CMV-negative, and a related stem cell transplant donor.

This clone has ten or more counts. This chain uses TRBV28 with TRBJ2-3; D call uncertain. The V end lost 6 bases, the J end lost 4 bases, and 8 bases lay between the germline ends. Germline CDR1 and CDR2: MDHEN and SYDVKM. CDR3 length equals 12 residues. This chain's CDR3 is CASSPTSDTQYF. The CDR3 bases are TGTGCCAGCAGCCCGACTTCAGATACGCAGTATTTT.

This clone occurred a few times. The genes are TRBV7-8 and TRBJ2-7; 8 positions agree with TRBD2. Germline lookup yields CDR1 SGHVS and CDR2 FQNEAQ. The CDR3 consists of 15 residues. V shed 1 base, J shed 4 bases, and the junction held 6 bases outside the gene matches. DNA of the CDR3: TGTGCCAGCAGCTTAGTCGCGAGACTAGCGTACGAGCAGTACTTC. Amino acid sequence: CASSLVARLAYEQYF. Variable domain in full (rest from reference TRBV7-8 and TRBJ2-7): GAGVSQSPRYKVAKRGQDVALRCDPISGHVSLFWYQQALGQGPEFLTYFQNEAQLDKSGLPSDRFFAERPEGSVSTLKIQRTQQEDSAVYLCASSLVARLAYEQYFGPGTRLTVT.

This clone was counted at least ten times. The junction shows a germline mismatch at one end, possibly a read error. The chain is built from TRBV7-7 and TRBJ2-2; 10 bases fit TRBD2. Germline assignment: CDR1 SSHAT and CDR2 FNYEAQ (reference sequence). The CDR3 has 20 residues. DNA of the CDR3: TGTGCTAGCAGCTTACTCCCCCCGACTAGCGGGCAGCCGAACACCGGGGAGCTGTTTTTT. Translated, it gives CASSLLPPTSGQPNTGELFF.

This clone was counted ten times or more. The genes are TRBV6-2 or TRBV6-3 and TRBJ1-6; no firm D call. V gave up 10 bases and J gave up 6 bases, with 10 bases separating them. CDR3 length: 12 amino acids. CDR1 and CDR2 from the germline V gene are MNHEY and SVGEGT. For the CDR3, the DNA is TGTGCCAAACGGGTTTTTAATTCACCCCTCCACTTT. This encodes CAKRVFNSPLHF.

This clone showed up many times. V usage is TRBV7-9 and J usage is TRBJ2-2; 7 positions agree with TRBD1. This CDR3 spans 17 amino acids. The germline CDR1 and CDR2 sequences are SEHNR and FQNEAQ (reference sequence). J gave up 7 bases and V 5 bases, and 16 bases lay outside the gene matches. CDR3 nucleotide sequence: TGTGCCAGCAGCCAATTCGACAGGGCCGAAGGCGGCGGGGAGCTGTTTTTT. Its protein is CASSQFDRAEGGGELFF.

This clone was found many times. The CDR3 loop is CASSEVGTLANEKLFF. In nucleotides, the CDR3 is TGTGCCAGCAGTGAAGTTGGCACCCTTGCTAATGAAAAACTGTTTTTT. This chain links TRBV6-1 with TRBJ1-4; D unresolved. V was clipped by 1 base and J by 3 bases, with 12 bases between them. This CDR3 has 16 amino acids. Looked up from germline, CDR1 is MNHNS and CDR2 is SASEGT.

This clone was seen a handful of times. This chain links TRBV6-5 with TRBJ2-3; 11 nucleotides agree with TRBD2. CDR1 MNHEY and CDR2 SVGAGI come from the germline V gene. CDR3 length: 16 residues. Trimming at V came to 4 bases and at J to 4 bases, leaving 7 bases not matched to a gene. The DNA for the CDR3 is TGTGCCAGCAGTTCATATAGCGGGAGGGGCCCAGATACGCAGTATTTT. Its protein product is CASSSYSGRGPDTQYF.

This clone turned up a few times. This chain links TRBV27 with TRBJ2-7, with D possibly being TRBD2 (6 bases). CDR1 MNHEY and CDR2 SMNVEV come from the germline V gene (reference sequence). The V end lost 4 bases, the J end lost 2 bases, and 12 bases lay between the germline ends. This CDR3 region has 14 residues. The CDR3 is CASSSLGGTYEQYF. The CDR3 nucleotides read TGTGCCAGCAGTTCCCTGGGGGGTACCTACGAGCAGTACTTC.

This clone has a count of ten or more. This sequence joins TRBV6-2 or TRBV6-3 and TRBJ2-1; D perhaps matches TRBD1 (7 bases). The germline V gene has CDR1 MNHEY and CDR2 SVGEGT. This CDR3 has 16 residues. With 4 bases removed from V and 5 bases from J, the gap between germline ends came to 18 bases. The CDR3 coding sequence is TGTGCCAGCAGTTGGAGGGGGCCCACCCCTCACAATGAGCAGTTCTTC. Its protein is CASSWRGPTPHNEQFF.

Ten or more counts support this clone. This sequence joins TRBV24-1 and TRBJ2-7; D uncertain. Trimming took off 5 bases at V and 0 bases at J, with 7 bases between the two ends. Germline CDR1 is KGHDR and CDR2 is SFDVKD. The CDR3 spans 13 residues. This CDR3 reads CATSGHDSYEQYF. CDR3 nucleotide sequence: TGTGCCACCAGTGGGCACGACTCCTACGAGCAGTACTTC.

This clone was seen ten or more times. This chain joins TRBV28 and TRBJ1-3; tentative D call: TRBD1 (5 bases). Deletions cut 6 bases from V and 0 bases from J, with 15 bases between. The CDR3 contains 16 residues. CDR1 and CDR2 from the germline V gene are MDHEN and SYDVKM. The CDR3 region has the DNA TGTGCCAGCAGCCAACTGGGAGACAGCTCTGGAAACACCATATATTTT. Protein sequence: CASSQLGDSSGNTIYF.

This clone was found many times. The chain recombines TRBV7-6 with TRBJ2-7; 8 positions agree with TRBD1. The CDR3 loop spans 17 amino acids. V was clipped by 3 bases and J by 6 bases; unmatched bases: 16. CDR1 SGHVS and CDR2 FNYEAQ come from the germline V gene. The CDR3 reads CASSLASGQGALTEQYF. The CDR3 bases are TGTGCCAGCAGCTTGGCCTCTGGTCAGGGGGCGCTTACCGAGCAGTACTTC.

The genes are TRBV2 and TRBJ1-1; no reliable D call. The V and J ends lost 5 bases and 2 bases respectively, with 15 bases between them. Germline assignment: CDR1 SNHLY and CDR2 FYNNEI. This CDR3 has 15 amino acids. In DNA form, the CDR3 reads TGTGCCAGCAGTCCCTTGTATTCCTCCAACACTGAAGCTTTCTTT. Translating gives CASSPLYSSNTEAFF.